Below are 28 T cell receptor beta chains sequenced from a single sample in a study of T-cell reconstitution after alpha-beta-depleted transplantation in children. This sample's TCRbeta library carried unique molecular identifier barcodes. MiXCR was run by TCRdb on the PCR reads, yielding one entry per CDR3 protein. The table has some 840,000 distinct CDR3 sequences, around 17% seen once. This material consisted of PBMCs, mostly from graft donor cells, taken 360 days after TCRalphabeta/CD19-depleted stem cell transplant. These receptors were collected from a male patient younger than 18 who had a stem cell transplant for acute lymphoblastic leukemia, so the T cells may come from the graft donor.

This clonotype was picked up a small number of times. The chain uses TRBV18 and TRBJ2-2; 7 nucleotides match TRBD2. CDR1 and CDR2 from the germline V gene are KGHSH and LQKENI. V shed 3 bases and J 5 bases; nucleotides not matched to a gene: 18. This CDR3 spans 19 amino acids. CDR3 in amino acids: CASSPLVRVGGSGTGELFF. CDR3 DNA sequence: TGTGCCAGCTCACCTCTCGTCCGGGTCGGCGGGAGTGGTACCGGGGAGCTGTTTTTT.

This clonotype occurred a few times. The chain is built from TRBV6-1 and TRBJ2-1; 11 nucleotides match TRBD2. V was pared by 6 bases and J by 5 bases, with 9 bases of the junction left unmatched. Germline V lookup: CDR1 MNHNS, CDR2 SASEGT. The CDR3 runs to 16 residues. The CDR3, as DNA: TGTGCCAGCAGCGAACTAGCGGGAGTATCGAACAATGAGCAGTTCTTC. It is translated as CASSELAGVSNNEQFF.

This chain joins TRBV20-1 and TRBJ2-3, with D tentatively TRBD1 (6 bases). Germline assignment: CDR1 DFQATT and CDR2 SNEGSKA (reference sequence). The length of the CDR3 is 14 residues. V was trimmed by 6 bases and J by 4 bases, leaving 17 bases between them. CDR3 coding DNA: TGCAGTGCAGCGACAGGAACCGACCCAGATACGCAGTATTTT. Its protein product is CSAATGTDPDTQYF.

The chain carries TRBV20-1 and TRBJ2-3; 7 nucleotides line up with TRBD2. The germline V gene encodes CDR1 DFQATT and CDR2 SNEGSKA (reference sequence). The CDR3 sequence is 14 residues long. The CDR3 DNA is TGCACTGGGAGAGGGACTATGGGCACAGATACGCAGTATTTT. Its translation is CTGRGTMGTDTQYF.

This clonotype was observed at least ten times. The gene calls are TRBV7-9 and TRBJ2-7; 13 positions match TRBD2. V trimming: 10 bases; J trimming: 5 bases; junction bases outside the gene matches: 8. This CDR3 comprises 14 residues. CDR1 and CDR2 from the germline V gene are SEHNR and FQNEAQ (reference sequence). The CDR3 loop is CATSGTSGNHEQYF. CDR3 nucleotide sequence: TGTGCCACCTCTGGGACTAGCGGGAACCACGAGCAGTACTTC.

CDR3 nucleotides: TGCAGTGCTAACACAGGGGCCGGCTTCCTGGGTGAAAAACTGTTTTTT. It is translated as CSANTGAGFLGEKLFF. V usage is TRBV20-1 and J usage is TRBJ1-4; TRBD1 matches 7 bases. Trimming took 4 bases from V and 7 from J; bases not matched to a gene: 15. Germline V gene data show CDR1 as DFQATT and CDR2 as SNEGSKA (reference sequence). The CDR3 totals 16 residues.

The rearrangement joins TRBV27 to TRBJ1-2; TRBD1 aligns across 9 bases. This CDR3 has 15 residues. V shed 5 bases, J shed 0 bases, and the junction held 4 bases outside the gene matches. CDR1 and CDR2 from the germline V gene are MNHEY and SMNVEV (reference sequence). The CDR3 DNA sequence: TGTGCCAGCAGTCCGACAGGGGGGACTAACTATGGCTACACCTTC. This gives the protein CASSPTGGTNYGYTF.

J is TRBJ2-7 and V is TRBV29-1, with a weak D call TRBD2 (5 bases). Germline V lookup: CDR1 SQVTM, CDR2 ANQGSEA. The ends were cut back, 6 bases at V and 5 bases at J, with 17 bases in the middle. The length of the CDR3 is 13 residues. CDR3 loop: CSVLRDHQDEQYF. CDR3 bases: TGCAGCGTGCTCCGGGATCACCAGGACGAGCAGTACTTC.

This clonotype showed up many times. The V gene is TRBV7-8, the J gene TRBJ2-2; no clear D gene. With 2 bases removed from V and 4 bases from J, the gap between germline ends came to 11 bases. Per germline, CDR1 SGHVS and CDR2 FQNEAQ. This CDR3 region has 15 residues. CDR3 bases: TGTGCCAGCAGCTTACAGGACCACCCCACCGGGGAGCTGTTTTTT. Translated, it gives CASSLQDHPTGELFF.

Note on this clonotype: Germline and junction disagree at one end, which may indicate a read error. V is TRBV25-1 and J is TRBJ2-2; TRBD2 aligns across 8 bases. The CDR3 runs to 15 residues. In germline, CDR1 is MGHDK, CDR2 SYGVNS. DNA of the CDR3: TGTGCCAGCAGTGCCTCGGGGGGGAAGACCGGGGAACTGTTTTTT. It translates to CASSASGGKTGELFF.

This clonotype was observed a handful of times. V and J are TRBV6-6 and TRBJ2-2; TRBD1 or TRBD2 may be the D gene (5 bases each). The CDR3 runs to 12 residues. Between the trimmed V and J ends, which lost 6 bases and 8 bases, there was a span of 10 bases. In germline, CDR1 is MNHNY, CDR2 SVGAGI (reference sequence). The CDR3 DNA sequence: TGTGCCAGCAGGCCGGGACCGGGGGAGCTGTTTTTT. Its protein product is CASRPGPGELFF.

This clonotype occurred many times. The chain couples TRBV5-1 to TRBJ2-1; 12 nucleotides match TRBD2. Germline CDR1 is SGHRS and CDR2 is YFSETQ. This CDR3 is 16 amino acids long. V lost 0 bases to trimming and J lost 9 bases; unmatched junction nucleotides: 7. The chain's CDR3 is CASSLVTSGRIGEQFF. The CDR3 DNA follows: TGCGCCAGCAGCTTGGTCACTAGCGGGAGGATCGGTGAGCAGTTCTTC.

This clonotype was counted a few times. CDR3 DNA: TGTGCCAGCAGCCCGTTGGGGGGGTTACCTGAAGCTTTCTTT. As protein: CASSPLGGLPEAFF. The chain joins TRBV14 to TRBJ1-1; D might be TRBD1 (5 bases). V dropped 4 bases and J dropped 6 bases, with 15 bases sitting between them. The CDR3 totals 14 residues. The germline V gene has CDR1 SGHDN and CDR2 FVKESK.

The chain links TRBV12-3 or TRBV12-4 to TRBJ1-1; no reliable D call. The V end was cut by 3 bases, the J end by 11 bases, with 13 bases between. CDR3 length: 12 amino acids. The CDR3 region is CASSFEVGGAFF. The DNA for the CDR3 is TGTGCCAGCAGTTTCGAGGTTGGTGGGGCTTTCTTT.

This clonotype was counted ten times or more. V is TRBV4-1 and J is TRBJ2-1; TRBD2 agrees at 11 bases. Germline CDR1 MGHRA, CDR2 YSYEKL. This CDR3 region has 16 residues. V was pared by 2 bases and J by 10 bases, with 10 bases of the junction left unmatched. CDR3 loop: CASSQSRSGGASEQFF. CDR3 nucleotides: TGCGCCAGCAGCCAATCCCGTAGCGGGGGGGCCAGCGAGCAGTTCTTC.

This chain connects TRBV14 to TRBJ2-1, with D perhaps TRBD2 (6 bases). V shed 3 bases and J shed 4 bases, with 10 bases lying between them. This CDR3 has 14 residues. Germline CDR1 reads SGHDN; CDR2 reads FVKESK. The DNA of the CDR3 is TGTGCCAGCAGCCATATCGGGGGTTACAATGAGCAGTTCTTC. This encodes CASSHIGGYNEQFF.

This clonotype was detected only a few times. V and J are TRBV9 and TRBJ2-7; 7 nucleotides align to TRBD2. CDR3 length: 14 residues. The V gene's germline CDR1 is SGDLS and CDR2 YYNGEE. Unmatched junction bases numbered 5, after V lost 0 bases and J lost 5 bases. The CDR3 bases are TGTGCCAGCAGCGTAGTAAGCGGGATGGACGAGCAGTACTTC. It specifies CASSVVSGMDEQYF.

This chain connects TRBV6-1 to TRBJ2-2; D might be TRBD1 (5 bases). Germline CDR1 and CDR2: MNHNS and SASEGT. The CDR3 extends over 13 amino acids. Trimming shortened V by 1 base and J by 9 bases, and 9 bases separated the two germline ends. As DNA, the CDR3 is TGTGCCAGCAGTGAAGAAAGGGGCTGGGAGCTGTTTTTT. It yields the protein CASSEERGWELFF.

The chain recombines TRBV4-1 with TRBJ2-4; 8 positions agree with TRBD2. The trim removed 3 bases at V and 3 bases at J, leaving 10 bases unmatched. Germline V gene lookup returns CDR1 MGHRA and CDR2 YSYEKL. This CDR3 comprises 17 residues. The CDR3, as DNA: TGCGCCAGCAGCCAGGGAGACGGGAGGGCTGTCAAAAACATTCAGTACTTC. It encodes CASSQGDGRAVKNIQYF.

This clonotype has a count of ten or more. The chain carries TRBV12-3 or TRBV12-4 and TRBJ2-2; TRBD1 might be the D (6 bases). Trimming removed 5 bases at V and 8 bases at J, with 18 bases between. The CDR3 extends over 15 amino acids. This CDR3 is CASSPWAGAVGELFF. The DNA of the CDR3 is TGTGCCAGCAGTCCCTGGGCAGGGGCAGTAGGGGAGCTGTTTTTT.

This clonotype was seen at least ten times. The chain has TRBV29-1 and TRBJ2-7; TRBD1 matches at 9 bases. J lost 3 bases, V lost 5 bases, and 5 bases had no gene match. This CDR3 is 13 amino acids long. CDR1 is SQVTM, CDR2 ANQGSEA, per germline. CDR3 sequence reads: CSVSGTGLYEQYF. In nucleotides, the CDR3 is TGCAGCGTTTCCGGGACAGGGCTCTACGAGCAGTACTTC.

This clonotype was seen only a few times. CDR3 residues: CASSEFGQGNSPLHF. CDR3 nucleotides: TGTGCCAGCAGCGAGTTCGGACAGGGGAATTCACCCCTCCACTTT. This chain uses TRBV9 with TRBJ1-6, with TRBD1 matching over 9 bases. The CDR3 runs 15 residues. Germline-derived CDR1 and CDR2 are SGDLS and YYNGEE. With 3 bases clipped from V and 7 bases from J, the junction kept 5 bases outside the gene matches.

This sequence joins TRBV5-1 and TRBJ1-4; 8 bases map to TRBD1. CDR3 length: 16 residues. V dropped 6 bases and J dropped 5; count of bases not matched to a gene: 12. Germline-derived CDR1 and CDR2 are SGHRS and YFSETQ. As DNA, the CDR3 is TGCGCCAGCATGAGTGGGGGGACAGGACAAAATGAAAAACTGTTTTTT. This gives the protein CASMSGGTGQNEKLFF.

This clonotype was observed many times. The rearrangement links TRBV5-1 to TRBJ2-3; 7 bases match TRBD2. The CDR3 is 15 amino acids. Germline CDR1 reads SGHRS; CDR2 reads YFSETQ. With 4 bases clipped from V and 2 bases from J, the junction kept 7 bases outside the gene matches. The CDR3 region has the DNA TGCGCCAGCAGCGCGGGAGACGGCTACACAGATACGCAGTATTTT. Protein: CASSAGDGYTDTQYF.

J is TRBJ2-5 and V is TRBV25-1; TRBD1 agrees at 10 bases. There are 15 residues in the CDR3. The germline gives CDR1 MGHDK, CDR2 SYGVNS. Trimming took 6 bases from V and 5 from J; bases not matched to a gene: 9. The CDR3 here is CASRRDRGLWETQYF. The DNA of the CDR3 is TGTGCCAGCAGGCGGGACAGGGGTCTCTGGGAGACCCAGTACTTC.

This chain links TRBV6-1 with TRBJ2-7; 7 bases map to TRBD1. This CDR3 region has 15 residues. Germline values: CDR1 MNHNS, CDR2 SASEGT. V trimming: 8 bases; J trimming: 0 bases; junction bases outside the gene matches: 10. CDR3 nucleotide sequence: TGTGCCAGCTGGGGGACAGTCCGCTTCTCCTACGAGCAGTACTTC. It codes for CASWGTVRFSYEQYF.

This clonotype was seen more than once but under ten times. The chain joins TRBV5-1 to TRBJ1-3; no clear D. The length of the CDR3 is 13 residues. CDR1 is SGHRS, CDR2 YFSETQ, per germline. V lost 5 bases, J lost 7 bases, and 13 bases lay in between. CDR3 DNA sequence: TGCGCCAGCAGAACAGATTCCCGGAACACCATATATTTT. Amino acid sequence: CASRTDSRNTIYF.

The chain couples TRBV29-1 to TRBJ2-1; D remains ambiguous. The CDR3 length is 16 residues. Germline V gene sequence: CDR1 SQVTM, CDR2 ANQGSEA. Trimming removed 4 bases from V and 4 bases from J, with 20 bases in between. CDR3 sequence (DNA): TGCAGCGTTGTAAGGAGCCGACTTGCAAAATACAATGAGCAGTTCTTC. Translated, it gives CSVVRSRLAKYNEQFF.